The 24 T cell receptor beta chains below were found in one sample sequenced in a study of Ad26.COV2.S vaccination and SARS-CoV-2 variants. Here immunoSEQ multiplex PCR was the method, and the copy in TCRdb shows in-frame clones only, minus some. Here the sample spans about 330,000 clones, approximately 87% being singletons. Treatment defined: 19 received Ad26.COV2.S at low or high dose, single or two shots; a few received placebo; per-sample allocation not given. Sample collection was performed on day 63 after the first vaccine or placebo injection. This sample comprised peripheral blood, obtained in a trial of Ad26.COV2.S vaccine versus placebo. All receptors come from a person aged 18 to 59 who received the Ad26.COV2.S COVID-19 vaccine or a placebo.

This chain uses TRBV6-5 with TRBJ1-2; D remains unclear. Trimming took off 7 bases at V and 5 bases at J, with 20 bases between the two ends. This CDR3 is built from 15 residues. CDR1 is MNHEY, CDR2 SVGAGI, per germline. CDR3 sequence (DNA): TGTGCCAGCACTAAGTTGAAGGACTATGGATATGGCTACACCTTC. Protein product: CASTKLKDYGYGYTF.

The chain employs TRBV4-3 and TRBJ1-2; D gene uncertain. The germline V gene encodes CDR1 LGHNA and CDR2 YSLEER. This CDR3 is 15 amino acids long. The germline V and J ends were trimmed by 3 bases and 4 bases, with 15 bases remaining between them. CDR3 sequence: CASSQGHGPIYGYTF. Here the CDR3 DNA reads TGCGCCAGCAGCCAGGGCCACGGACCGATCTATGGCTACACCTTC.

This clone was recorded only once. This chain connects TRBV13 to TRBJ1-1; a weak D match, TRBD1 (6 bases). CDR1 and CDR2 from the germline V gene are PRHDT and FYEKMQ (reference sequence). This CDR3 has 13 amino acids. V was pared by 5 bases and J by 7 bases, with 14 bases between. CDR3 region: CASSTRDTDEAFF. The CDR3 nucleotides are TGTGCCAGCAGCACCCGGGACACCGATGAAGCTTTCTTT.

A remark on this clone: The sample holds other DNA sequences that translate to the same CDR3. The chain's CDR3 is CASSLVNTEAFF. Here the CDR3 DNA reads TGTGCCAGCAGCTTGGTGAACACTGAAGCTTTCTTT. The J gene is TRBJ1-1, the V gene TRBV5-4; D unresolved. The V and J ends lost 0 bases and 0 bases respectively, with 0 bases between them. CDR1 SGHNT and CDR2 YYREEE come from the germline V gene (reference sequence). The CDR3 runs 12 residues.

The V call is TRBV28, the J call TRBJ1-2, with TRBD1 matching 9 bases. In germline, CDR1 is MDHEN, CDR2 SYDVKM. Trimming at V came to 4 bases and at J to 8 bases, leaving 8 bases not matched to a gene. CDR3 length equals 14 residues. The CDR3 DNA follows: TGTGCCAGCAGTTATACAGGGGGCGAAGGGGGCTACACCTTC. This translates into CASSYTGGEGGYTF.

In nucleotides, the CDR3 is TGTGCCAGCAGCTGGGGACTAGCGGGAGAAGAGACCCAGTACTTC. Its translation is CASSWGLAGEETQYF. The chain recombines TRBV7-3 with TRBJ2-5; 14 nucleotides align to TRBD2. This CDR3 is 15 amino acids long. V lost 4 bases, J lost 3 bases, and 1 base stayed unmatched. Germline assignment: CDR1 SGHTA and CDR2 FQGTGA.

This chain connects TRBV25-1 to TRBJ2-3; D might be TRBD1 (5 bases). Trimming took off 8 bases at V and 6 bases at J, with 15 bases between the two ends. CDR3 length: 13 amino acids. Per the germline V gene, CDR1 is MGHDK and CDR2 is SYGVNS. CDR3 protein: CASASGIWDTQYF. Written as DNA, the CDR3 is TGTGCCAGCGCCTCAGGGATCTGGGATACGCAGTATTTT.

V usage is TRBV29-1 and J usage is TRBJ2-1; TRBD1 or TRBD2 may be the D gene (5 bases each). The CDR3 is 13 amino acids. Germline V gives CDR1 SQVTM, CDR2 ANQGSEA. Trimming took 7 bases from V and 11 from J, leaving 21 bases between them. CDR3 sequence: CSAARGPMDKQFF. CDR3 bases: TGCAGCGCCGCAAGGGGACCAATGGATAAGCAGTTCTTC.

The CDR3 nucleotides read TGTGCCAGCAGCTTATACAATCAGCCCCAGCATTTT. The encoded protein is CASSLYNQPQHF. This rearrangement joins TRBV7-2 to TRBJ1-5; D unclear. CDR3 size: 12 residues. Germline V gene data show CDR1 as SGHTA and CDR2 as FQGNSA. Between the trimmed V and J ends, which lost 2 bases and 3 bases, there was a span of 2 bases.

V gene TRBV6-5 combines with J gene TRBJ2-5; D possibly uses TRBD1 or TRBD2 (7 bases each). Germline V lookup: CDR1 MNHEY, CDR2 SVGAGI. The CDR3 totals 15 residues. The ends were cut back, 4 bases at V and 5 bases at J, with 17 bases in the middle. The DNA for the CDR3 is TGTGCCAGCAGTTCCCGGGGCGGGGGACAGGAGACCCAGTACTTC. Its protein product is CASSSRGGGQETQYF.

J is TRBJ2-1 and V is TRBV29-1; no clear D. CDR1 and CDR2 (germline): SQVTM, ANQGSEA. Deletions cut 4 bases from V and 1 base from J, with 14 bases between. The CDR3 length is 15 residues. The CDR3 DNA reads TGCAGCGTTGCCGCCGGACCTTCATCCTACAATGAGCAGTTCTTC. Translation: CSVAAGPSSYNEQFF.

This clone was picked up one time. The rearrangement links TRBV6-5 to TRBJ2-1; TRBD2 aligns across 14 bases. The CDR3 is 16 amino acids. Germline trimming cut 2 bases from V and 4 bases from J; bases unmatched to any gene: 1. The V gene's germline CDR1 is MNHEY and CDR2 SVGAGI. This CDR3 is CASSYRLAGGYNEQFF. As DNA, the CDR3 is TGTGCCAGCAGTTACCGACTAGCGGGGGGGTACAATGAGCAGTTCTTC.

V gene TRBV14 combines with J gene TRBJ2-7, with no clear D. CDR3 length: 14 amino acids. Germline CDR1 and CDR2: SGHDN and FVKESK. The germline V and J ends were trimmed by 0 bases and 0 bases, with 6 bases remaining between them. For the CDR3, the DNA is TGTGCCAGCAGCCAAGATGAAAACTCCTACGAGCAGTACGTC. Encoded protein: CASSQDENSYEQYV.

V gene TRBV5-3 combines with J gene TRBJ1-5; D not resolved. TRBV5-3 is recorded as an ORF, its role being uncertain. The CDR3 loop spans 15 amino acids. The V end lost 0 bases, the J end lost 0 bases, and 7 bases lay between the germline ends. CDR3 sequence (DNA): TGTGCCAGAAGCTTGGCCCAGGATAGCAATCAGCCCCAGCATTTT. Translation gives CARSLAQDSNQPQHF.

The CDR3 coding sequence is TGTGCCAGCAGCGGACCGGGACTCCAGAACACCGGGGAGCTGTTTTTT. It is translated as CASSGPGLQNTGELFF. This chain connects TRBV9 to TRBJ2-2; a possible D gene is TRBD2 (6 bases). Germline V CDR1 and CDR2: SGDLS, YYNGEE. The CDR3 runs to 16 residues. The ends were cut back, 3 bases at V and 1 base at J, with 13 bases in the middle.

DNA for the CDR3: TGTGCCAGCAGCTGGGAATACACTGCTACGCAGTATTTT. Protein sequence: CASSWEYTATQYF. The chain joins TRBV5-6 to TRBJ2-3; unclear D gene. The CDR3 sequence is 13 residues long. Trimming removed 3 bases from V and 8 bases from J, with 13 bases in between. CDR1 is SGHDT and CDR2 is YYEEEE in the germline V gene.

CDR3 residues: CASSSDREPNYGYTF. The CDR3 DNA is TGCGCCAGCAGCTCGGACAGGGAGCCGAACTATGGCTACACCTTC. The J gene is TRBJ1-2, the V gene TRBV5-1; 8 bases align to TRBD1. This CDR3 is 15 amino acids long. V was pared by 3 bases and J by 2 bases, with 6 bases of the junction left unmatched. Germline V gene data show CDR1 as SGHRS and CDR2 as YFSETQ.

This clone was detected a few times. V is TRBV7-3 and J is TRBJ1-5, with D unresolved. With 5 bases removed from V and 9 bases from J, the gap between germline ends came to 14 bases. The CDR3 totals 13 residues. From germline, CDR1 is SGHTA and CDR2 FQGTGA. The CDR3 sequence: CASSDEGLGPQHF. The CDR3 nucleotides read TGTGCCAGCAGCGATGAGGGTCTAGGGCCCCAGCATTTT.

The rearrangement joins TRBV27 to TRBJ1-1; no definite D call. This CDR3 has 10 residues. Germline CDR1 MNHEY, CDR2 SMNVEV (reference sequence). Trimming took off 7 bases at V and 4 bases at J, with 4 bases between the two ends. This CDR3 reads CASNSTEAFF. For the CDR3, the DNA is TGTGCCAGCAACAGCACTGAAGCTTTCTTT.

The V and J genes are TRBV11-2 and TRBJ2-5; the match to TRBD1 covers 10 bases. The CDR3 consists of 14 residues. Germline V gene sequence: CDR1 SGHAT, CDR2 FQNNGV. V dropped 3 bases and J dropped 5; count of bases not matched to a gene: 3. CDR3 residues: CASSFLDRGETQYF. The CDR3 DNA sequence: TGTGCCAGCAGCTTTTTGGACAGGGGGGAGACCCAGTACTTC.

This chain's CDR3 is CASSFSGTGDTEAFF. The CDR3 nucleotides are TGTGCCAGCTCATTTTCCGGGACAGGAGACACTGAAGCTTTCTTT. The chain links TRBV18 to TRBJ1-1; TRBD1 agrees at 8 bases. Germline V gene sequence: CDR1 KGHSH, CDR2 LQKENI. V lost 5 bases to trimming and J lost 3 bases; unmatched junction nucleotides: 8. The length of the CDR3 is 15 residues.

The CDR3 sequence: CASSPWKGPYNEQFF. The CDR3 region has the DNA TGTGCCAGCTCACCCTGGAAGGGGCCCTACAATGAGCAGTTCTTC. This chain links TRBV18 with TRBJ2-1; D is perhaps TRBD1 (5 bases). The length of the CDR3 is 15 residues. V was clipped by 3 bases and J by 2 bases, with 11 bases between them. Germline V gene data show CDR1 as KGHSH and CDR2 as LQKENI.

V is TRBV9 and J is TRBJ2-4, with TRBD1 identical over 8 bases. This CDR3 has 15 residues. V dropped 3 bases and J dropped 3; count of bases not matched to a gene: 5. From germline, CDR1 is SGDLS and CDR2 YYNGEE. This CDR3 is CASSATGVDKNIQYF. The CDR3 nucleotides are TGTGCCAGCAGCGCGACAGGGGTGGACAAAAACATTCAGTACTTC.

J is TRBJ1-5 and V is TRBV6-5; no definite D call. Germline V CDR1 and CDR2: MNHEY, SVGAGI. This CDR3 has 15 residues. Trimming pared 5 bases from V and 1 base from J, leaving 12 bases between. The CDR3 bases are TGTGCCAGCAGTCCTAACGGGGTGAGCAATCAGCCCCAGCATTTT. It translates to CASSPNGVSNQPQHF.